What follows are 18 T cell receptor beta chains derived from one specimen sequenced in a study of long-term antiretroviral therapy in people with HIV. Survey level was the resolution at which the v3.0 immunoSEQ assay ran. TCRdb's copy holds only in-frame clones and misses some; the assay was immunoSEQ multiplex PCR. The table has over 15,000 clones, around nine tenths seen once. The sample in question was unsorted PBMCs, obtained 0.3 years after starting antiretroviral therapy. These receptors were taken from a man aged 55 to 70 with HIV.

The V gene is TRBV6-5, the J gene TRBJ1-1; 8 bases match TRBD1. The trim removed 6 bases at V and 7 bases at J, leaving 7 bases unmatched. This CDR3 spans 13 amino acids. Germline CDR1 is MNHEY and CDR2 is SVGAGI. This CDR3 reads CASSVKTGDEAFF. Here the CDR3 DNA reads TGTGCCAGCAGCGTGAAGACAGGGGATGAAGCTTTCTTT.

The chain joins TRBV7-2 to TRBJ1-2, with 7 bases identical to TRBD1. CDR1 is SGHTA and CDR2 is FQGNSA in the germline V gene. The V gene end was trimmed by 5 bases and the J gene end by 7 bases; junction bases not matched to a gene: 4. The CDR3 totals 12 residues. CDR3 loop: CASSLTGVGYTF. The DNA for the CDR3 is TGTGCCAGCAGCCTCACAGGGGTTGGCTACACCTTC.

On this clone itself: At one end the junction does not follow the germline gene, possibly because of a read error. CDR3 DNA sequence: TGCGCCAGCAGCCAAGATTCACAGGTTAACTACGAGCAGTACTTC. This encodes CASSQDSQVNYEQYF. The chain recombines TRBV13 with TRBJ2-7, with a weak D call TRBD1 (5 bases). Germline CDR1 is PRHDT and CDR2 is FYEKMQ (reference sequence). The CDR3 contains 15 residues.

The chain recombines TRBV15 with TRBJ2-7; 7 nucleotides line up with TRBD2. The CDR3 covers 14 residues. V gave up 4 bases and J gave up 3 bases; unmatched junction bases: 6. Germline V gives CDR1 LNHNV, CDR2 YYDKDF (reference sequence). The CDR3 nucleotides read TGTGCCACCAGCACTAGGGAGGGTAACTACGAGCAGTACTTC. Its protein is CATSTREGNYEQYF. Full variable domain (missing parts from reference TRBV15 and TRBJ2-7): DAMVIQNPRYQVTQFGKPVTLSCSQTLNHNVMYWYQQKSSQAPKLLFHYYDKDFNNEADTPDNFQSRRPNTSFCFLDIRSPGLGDTAMYLCATSTREGNYEQYFGPGTRLTVT.

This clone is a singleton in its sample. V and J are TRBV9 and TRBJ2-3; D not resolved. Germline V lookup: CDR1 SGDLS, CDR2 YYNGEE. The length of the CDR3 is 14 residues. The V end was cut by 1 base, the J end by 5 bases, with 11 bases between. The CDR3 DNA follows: TGTGCCAGCAGCGTAAATAGTGTTGAAGATACGCAGTATTTT. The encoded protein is CASSVNSVEDTQYF. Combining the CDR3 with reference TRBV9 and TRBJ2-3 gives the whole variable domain DSGVTQTPKHLITATGQRVTLRCSPRSGDLSVYWYQQSLDQGLQFLIQYYNGEERAKGNILERFSAQQFPDLHSELNLSSLELGDSALYFCASSVNSVEDTQYFGPGTRLTVL.

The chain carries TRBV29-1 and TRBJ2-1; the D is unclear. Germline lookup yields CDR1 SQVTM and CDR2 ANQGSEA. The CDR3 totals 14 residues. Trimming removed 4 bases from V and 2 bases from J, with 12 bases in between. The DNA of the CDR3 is TGCAGCGTTGGGTGGGTCAGCGCCTACAATGAGCAGTTCTTC. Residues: CSVGWVSAYNEQFF.

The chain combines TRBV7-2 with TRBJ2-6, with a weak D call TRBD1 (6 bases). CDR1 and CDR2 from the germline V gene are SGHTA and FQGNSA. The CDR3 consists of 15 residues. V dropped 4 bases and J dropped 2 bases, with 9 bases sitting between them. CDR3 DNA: TGTGCCAGCAGCTATGCAGGGGCTGGGGCCAACGTCCTGACTTTC. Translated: CASSYAGAGANVLTF.

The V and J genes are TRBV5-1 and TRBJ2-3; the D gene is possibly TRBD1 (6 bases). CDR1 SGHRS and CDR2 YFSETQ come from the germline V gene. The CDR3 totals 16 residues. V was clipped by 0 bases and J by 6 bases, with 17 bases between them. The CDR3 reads CASSLGGQGIQDTQYF. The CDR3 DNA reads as TGCGCCAGCAGCTTGGGGGGGCAGGGTATACAGGATACGCAGTATTTT.

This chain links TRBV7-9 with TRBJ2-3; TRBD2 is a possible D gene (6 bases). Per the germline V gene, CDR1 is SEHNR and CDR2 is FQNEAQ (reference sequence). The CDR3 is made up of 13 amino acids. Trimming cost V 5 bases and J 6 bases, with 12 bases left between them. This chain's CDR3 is CASSGAGKDTQYF. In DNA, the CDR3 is TGTGCCAGCAGCGGGGCGGGGAAGGATACGCAGTATTTT.

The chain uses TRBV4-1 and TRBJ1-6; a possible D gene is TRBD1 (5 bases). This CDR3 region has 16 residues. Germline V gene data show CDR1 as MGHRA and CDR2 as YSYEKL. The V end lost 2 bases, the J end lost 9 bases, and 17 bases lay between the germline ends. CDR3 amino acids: CASSQPPVGEISPLHF. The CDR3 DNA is TGCGCCAGCAGCCAACCCCCGGTAGGGGAGATTTCACCCCTCCACTTT.

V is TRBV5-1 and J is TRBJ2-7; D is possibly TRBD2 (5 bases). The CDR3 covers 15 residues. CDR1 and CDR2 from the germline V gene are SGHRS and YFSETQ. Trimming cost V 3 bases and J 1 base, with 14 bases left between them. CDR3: CASSSGFTRSYEQYF. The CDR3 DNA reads TGCGCCAGCAGCTCGGGCTTTACTAGGTCCTACGAGCAGTACTTC.

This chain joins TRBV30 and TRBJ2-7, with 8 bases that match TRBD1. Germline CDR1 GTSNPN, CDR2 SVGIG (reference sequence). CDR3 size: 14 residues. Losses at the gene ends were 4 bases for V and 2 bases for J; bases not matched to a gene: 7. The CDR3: CAWISTGVTYEQYF. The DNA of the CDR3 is TGTGCCTGGATTTCGACAGGGGTTACCTACGAGCAGTACTTC.

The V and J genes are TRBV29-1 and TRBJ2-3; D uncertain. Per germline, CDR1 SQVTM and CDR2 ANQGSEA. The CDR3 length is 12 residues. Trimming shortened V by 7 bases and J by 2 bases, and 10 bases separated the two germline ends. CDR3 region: CSGRDSTDTQYF. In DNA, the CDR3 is TGCAGCGGCAGAGATTCCACAGATACGCAGTATTTT.

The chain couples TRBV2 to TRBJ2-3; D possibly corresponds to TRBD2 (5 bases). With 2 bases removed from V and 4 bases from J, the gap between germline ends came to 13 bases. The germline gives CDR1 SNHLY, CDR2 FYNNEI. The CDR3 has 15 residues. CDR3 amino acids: CASSEMRAGADTQYF. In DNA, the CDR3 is TGTGCCAGCAGTGAAATGCGGGCCGGGGCAGATACGCAGTATTTT.

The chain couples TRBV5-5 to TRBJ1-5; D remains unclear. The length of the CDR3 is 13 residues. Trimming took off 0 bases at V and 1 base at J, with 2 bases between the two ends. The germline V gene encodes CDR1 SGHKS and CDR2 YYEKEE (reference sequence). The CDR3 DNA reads TGTGCCAGCAGCTTGGCCAGCAATCAGCCCCAGCATTTT. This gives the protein CASSLASNQPQHF.

The CDR3 loop is CASSQDLRRGGKLFF. Written as DNA, the CDR3 is TGTGCCAGCAGCCAAGATCTCAGGCGAGGCGGAAAACTGTTTTTT. The chain joins TRBV4-2 to TRBJ1-4, with D hard to call. V lost 0 bases to trimming and J lost 10 bases, with 15 bases between them. CDR3 length: 15 residues. The V gene's germline CDR1 is LGHNA and CDR2 YNFKEQ.

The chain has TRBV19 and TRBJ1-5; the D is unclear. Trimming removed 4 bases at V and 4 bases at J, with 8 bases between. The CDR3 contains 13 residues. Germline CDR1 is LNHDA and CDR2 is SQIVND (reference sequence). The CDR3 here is CASSRRKNQPQHF. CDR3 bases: TGTGCCAGTAGTAGACGGAAGAATCAGCCCCAGCATTTT.

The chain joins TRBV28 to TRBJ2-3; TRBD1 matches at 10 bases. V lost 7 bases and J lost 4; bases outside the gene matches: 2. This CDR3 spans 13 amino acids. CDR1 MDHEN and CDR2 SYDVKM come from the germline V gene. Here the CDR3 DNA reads TGTGCCAGCATGGGACAGGGGCCAGATACGCAGTATTTT. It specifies CASMGQGPDTQYF. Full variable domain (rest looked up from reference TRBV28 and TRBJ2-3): DVKVTQSSRYLVKRTGEKVFLECVQDMDHENMFWYRQDPGLGLRLIYFSYDVKMKEKGDIPEGYSVSREKKERFSLILESASTNQTSMYLCASMGQGPDTQYFGPGTRLTVL.